The 12 T cell receptor beta chains below all came from one sample that was sequenced in a study of blood T cell repertoires in COVID-19. The table came from immunoSEQ multiplex PCR; TCRdb's copy has only in-frame clones and leaves some out. The table has a few hundred thousand clones, roughly 87% seen once. Sequencing was carried out using peripheral blood. The receptors come from a man in his late teens or twenties with active or convalescent COVID-19.

This chain joins TRBV5-8 and TRBJ2-5; tentative D call: TRBD2 (5 bases). The CDR3 spans 14 residues. V was trimmed by 1 base and J by 0 bases, leaving 7 bases between them. Germline V gives CDR1 SGHTS, CDR2 YDEGEE. CDR3 region: CASSLREYQETQYF. For the CDR3, the DNA is TGTGCCAGCAGCTTGAGGGAGTACCAAGAGACCCAGTACTTC.

In the case of this clone: Mismatch with germline at one junction end may stem from a read error. This sequence joins TRBV6-6 and TRBJ1-3; D is ambiguous. This CDR3 spans 11 amino acids. Germline V CDR1 and CDR2: MNHNY, SVGAGI (reference sequence). The CDR3 DNA is TGTGCCAGCAGCTCTCGAAACACCATATATTTT. Protein: CASSSRNTIYF.

This rearrangement joins TRBV19 to TRBJ2-2, with D possibly TRBD1 on 6 matching bases. CDR1 is LNHDA and CDR2 is SQIVND in the germline V gene (reference sequence). The CDR3 runs to 15 residues. The germline V and J ends were trimmed by 1 base and 3 bases, with 9 bases remaining between them. Here the CDR3 DNA reads TGTGCCAGTAGTATAGTAGCAGGGGACACCGGGGAGCTGTTTTTT. It is translated as CASSIVAGDTGELFF.

In its sample, this clone was seen a few times. This chain joins TRBV6-2 or TRBV6-3 and TRBJ2-1, with 7 bases fitting TRBD2. J was trimmed by 4 bases and V by 2 bases; bases with no gene match: 14. Per the germline V gene, CDR1 is MNHEY and CDR2 is SVGEGT. The CDR3 is 18 residues long. The chain's CDR3 is CASSYNSGLSSGYNEQFF. CDR3 DNA: TGTGCCAGCAGTTACAATAGCGGGTTGTCTAGCGGTTACAATGAGCAGTTCTTC.

The chain has TRBV6-4 and TRBJ1-5; tentative D call: TRBD1 (5 bases). This CDR3 spans 18 amino acids. The V gene lost 7 bases and the J gene lost 2 bases, with 24 bases spanning the gap. Germline assignment: CDR1 MRHNA and CDR2 SNTAGT. The CDR3 DNA reads TGTGCCAGCATCCAACCTTTTCCGTGGAGGGGAGGCAATCAGCCCCAGCATTTT. Its translation: CASIQPFPWRGGNQPQHF.

This clone was counted once. This rearrangement joins TRBV6-5 to TRBJ2-3, with 12 positions matching TRBD2. The CDR3 has 16 amino acids. The J segment lost 5 bases and the V segment lost 4 bases, leaving 7 bases of the junction unmatched. Germline V gene data show CDR1 as MNHEY and CDR2 as SVGAGI. The CDR3: CASSSRTSGTKDTQYF. The CDR3 DNA follows: TGTGCCAGCAGTTCCCGGACTAGCGGGACGAAAGATACGCAGTATTTT.

The J gene is TRBJ2-2, the V gene TRBV19, with 13 positions matching TRBD2. V shed 1 base, J shed 4 bases, and the junction held 6 bases outside the gene matches. From germline, CDR1 is LNHDA and CDR2 SQIVND (reference sequence). The CDR3 extends over 18 amino acids. CDR3 bases: TGTGCCAGTAGTATAGGTTTCGGACTAGCGGGAGTCACCGGGGAGCTGTTTTTT. It encodes CASSIGFGLAGVTGELFF.

This chain uses TRBV28 with TRBJ1-5, with TRBD1 as a possible D gene (6 bases). This CDR3 is built from 14 residues. Germline V gene lookup returns CDR1 MDHEN and CDR2 SYDVKM. V lost 6 bases and J 1 base, leaving 10 bases between the germline ends. CDR3 in amino acids: CASRGARSNQPQHF. CDR3 nucleotides: TGTGCCAGCAGGGGGGCGAGGAGCAATCAGCCCCAGCATTTT.

The chain recombines TRBV28 with TRBJ1-5; TRBD1 aligns across 9 bases. Per the germline V gene, CDR1 is MDHEN and CDR2 is SYDVKM. CDR3 length: 14 residues. J lost 5 bases, V lost 5 bases, and 4 bases had no gene match. CDR3 region: CASSIGQGHQPQHF. The CDR3 DNA reads TGTGCCAGCAGTATAGGACAGGGGCATCAGCCCCAGCATTTT.

A remark on this clone: Additional DNA sequences in this sample encode the identical CDR3. The CDR3: CASSLQGSNQPQHF. In nucleotides, the CDR3 is TGTGCCAGCAGTTTACAGGGGAGCAATCAGCCCCAGCATTTT. J is TRBJ1-5 and V is TRBV27; D may be TRBD1 (6 bases). The CDR3 contains 14 residues. Germline V gene lookup returns CDR1 MNHEY and CDR2 SMNVEV (reference sequence). The V end lost 2 bases, the J end lost 1 base, and 6 bases lay between the germline ends.

The chain employs TRBV11-2 and TRBJ1-1; D not certain. Germline CDR1 SGHAT, CDR2 FQNNGV. Trimming took off 1 base at V and 10 bases at J, with 10 bases between the two ends. The length of the CDR3 is 12 residues. The CDR3 is CASSLGLLGAFF. As DNA, the CDR3 is TGTGCCAGCAGCTTAGGACTGCTGGGAGCTTTCTTT.

The chain is built from TRBV7-8 and TRBJ2-3, with TRBD1 matching 7 bases. V lost 4 bases and J lost 0; bases outside the gene matches: 4. The V gene's germline CDR1 is SGHVS and CDR2 FQNEAQ. The CDR3 contains 15 residues. Here the CDR3 reads CASSSDRESTDTQYF. The DNA for the CDR3 is TGTGCCAGCAGCTCCGACAGGGAGAGCACAGATACGCAGTATTTT.